Each of the 31 T cell receptor beta chains below was sequenced from the same sample in a study of blood T cell repertoires in COVID-19. Clones were read by immunoSEQ multiplex PCR, and TCRdb kept only the in-frame ones, dropping some. The profile shows roughly 120,000 clones, around 80% of them singletons. The sequenced sample consisted of peripheral blood. These receptors all stem from a woman older than 75 with acute or convalescent COVID-19.

The chain has TRBV7-2 and TRBJ1-1, with D perhaps TRBD1 (6 bases). Per germline, CDR1 SGHTA and CDR2 FQGNSA. The CDR3 runs 14 residues. The V end was cut by 3 bases, the J end by 13 bases, with 21 bases between. The CDR3 loop is CASSFVMDSSQGFF. In DNA form, the CDR3 reads TGTGCCAGCAGCTTTGTAATGGACAGTTCGCAGGGTTTCTTT.

The rearrangement joins TRBV19 to TRBJ1-1; a possible D gene is TRBD1 (5 bases). CDR3 length: 14 amino acids. CDR1 is LNHDA and CDR2 is SQIVND in the germline V gene (reference sequence). Trimming stripped 6 bases from V and 1 base from J, with 12 bases between. CDR3 protein: CASRMGRGNTEAFF. CDR3 nucleotides: TGTGCCAGTAGAATGGGGAGGGGGAACACTGAAGCTTTCTTT. Combining the CDR3 with reference TRBV19 and TRBJ1-1 gives the whole variable domain DGGITQSPKYLFRKEGQNVTLSCEQNLNHDAMYWYRQDPGQGLRLIYYSQIVNDFQKGDIAEGYSVSREKKESFPLTVTSAQKNPTAFYLCASRMGRGNTEAFFGQGTRLTVV.

V and J are TRBV10-3 and TRBJ1-3, with D unclear. CDR1 is ENHRY and CDR2 is SYGVKD in the germline V gene. This CDR3 is 14 amino acids long. The V end lost 6 bases, the J end lost 0 bases, and 9 bases lay between the germline ends. The chain's CDR3 is CAIRTLSSGNTIYF. The CDR3 DNA is TGTGCCATCAGAACCTTGAGCTCTGGAAACACCATATATTTT.

The V gene is TRBV27, the J gene TRBJ1-5; no clear D. The germline gives CDR1 MNHEY, CDR2 SMNVEV (reference sequence). V was pared by 4 bases and J by 2 bases, with 3 bases between. The CDR3 contains 12 residues. CDR3 sequence: CASSSGNQPQHF. For the CDR3, the DNA is TGTGCCAGCAGTTCTGGCAATCAGCCCCAGCATTTT.

This clone was seen just once. The chain carries TRBV5-1 and TRBJ1-2; a possible D gene is TRBD1 (5 bases). Germline CDR1 SGHRS, CDR2 YFSETQ. Deletions cut 0 bases from V and 4 bases from J, with 19 bases between. The CDR3 contains 17 residues. The CDR3 region is CASSLDGPSNRLYGYTF. CDR3 sequence (DNA): TGCGCCAGCAGCTTGGATGGACCTTCGAACAGGCTCTATGGCTACACCTTC.

The chain recombines TRBV12-5 with TRBJ1-4; 8 nucleotides align to TRBD1. After removal of 5 bases from V and 7 bases from J, the junction contained 6 bases not matched to a gene. Germline assignment: CDR1 LGHNT and CDR2 FRNRAP. This CDR3 contains 14 residues. CDR3 sequence reads: CASGPGQGFEKLFF. The CDR3 region has the DNA TGTGCTAGTGGTCCCGGACAGGGTTTTGAAAAACTGTTTTTT. The complete variable domain, with remaining parts taken from reference TRBV12-5 and TRBJ1-4, reads DARVTQTPRHKVTEMGQEVTMRCQPILGHNTVFWYRQTMMQGLELLAYFRNRAPLDDSGMPKDRFSAEMPDATLATLKIQPSEPRDSAVYFCASGPGQGFEKLFFGSGTQLSVL.

The V and J genes are TRBV28 and TRBJ1-2, with D maybe TRBD1 (5 bases). Germline-derived CDR1 and CDR2 are MDHEN and SYDVKM. Between the trimmed V and J ends, which lost 10 bases and 4 bases, there was a span of 16 bases. The CDR3 runs 13 residues. The CDR3 DNA follows: TGTGCCACAATTACAGGATCCCTCTATGGCTACACCTTC. Protein sequence: CATITGSLYGYTF.

This clone was recorded once. The rearrangement links TRBV2 to TRBJ1-6; 7 bases are shared with TRBD1. The junction had 12 bases not matched to a gene; V was cut back by 10 bases and J by 9 bases. CDR1 and CDR2 (germline): SNHLY, FYNNEI. The CDR3 sequence is 14 residues long. The CDR3 DNA reads TGTGCCATTGCAGTGGGCAGGGGGGTTTCACCCCTCCACTTT. It yields the protein CAIAVGRGVSPLHF.

This chain links TRBV19 with TRBJ2-6, with D possibly being TRBD2 (5 bases). The CDR3 is 17 amino acids. The V and J ends lost 4 bases and 0 bases respectively, with 13 bases between them. Germline V gives CDR1 LNHDA, CDR2 SQIVND (reference sequence). CDR3 protein: CASSNRNRGSGANVLTF. The CDR3 coding sequence is TGTGCCAGTAGTAATAGAAATCGGGGCTCTGGGGCCAACGTCCTGACTTTC.

This chain connects TRBV2 to TRBJ1-2, with TRBD1 matching over 8 bases. The CDR3 has 13 amino acids. V gave up 10 bases and J gave up 6 bases; unmatched junction bases: 10. Looked up from germline, CDR1 is SNHLY and CDR2 is FYNNEI. The CDR3 is CATLLRGRDGYTF. The CDR3 DNA reads TGTGCCACCCTTCTCAGGGGGCGGGATGGCTACACCTTC. The full variable domain, with the rest looked up from reference TRBV2 and TRBJ1-2, is EPEVTQTPSHQVTQMGQEVILRCVPISNHLYFYWYRQILGQKVEFLVSFYNNEISEKSEIFDDQFSVERPDGSNFTLKIRSTKLEDSAMYFCATLLRGRDGYTFGSGTRLTVV.

This CDR3 is CASTLSGGGANQPQHF. Written as DNA, the CDR3 is TGTGCCAGTACCCTCTCGGGCGGGGGGGCCAATCAGCCCCAGCATTTT. The chain carries TRBV19 and TRBJ1-5; D may be TRBD1 (6 bases). Trimming took off 7 bases at V and 3 bases at J, with 19 bases between the two ends. This CDR3 spans 16 amino acids. Germline V CDR1 and CDR2: LNHDA, SQIVND (reference sequence). Complete variable domain (other parts from reference TRBV19 and TRBJ1-5): DGGITQSPKYLFRKEGQNVTLSCEQNLNHDAMYWYRQDPGQGLRLIYYSQIVNDFQKGDIAEGYSVSREKKESFPLTVTSAQKNPTAFYLCASTLSGGGANQPQHFGDGTRLSIL.

The CDR3 protein is CASSDSGFNEQYF. CDR3 nucleotides: TGTGCCAGCAGTGATTCAGGGTTCAACGAGCAGTACTTC. The chain has TRBV2 and TRBJ2-7, with a tentative D call TRBD1 (5 bases). The germline V and J ends were trimmed by 3 bases and 5 bases, with 11 bases remaining between them. Germline CDR1 and CDR2: SNHLY and FYNNEI. This CDR3 spans 13 amino acids.

The rearrangement joins TRBV7-2 to TRBJ2-1; TRBD2 aligns across 7 bases. Germline V CDR1 and CDR2: SGHTA, FQGNSA. The CDR3 runs to 16 residues. V dropped 7 bases and J dropped 0; count of bases not matched to a gene: 9. The CDR3 nucleotides are TGTGCCAGCACCCTGGGAGGGGCCAGCTCCTACAATGAGCAGTTCTTC. It codes for CASTLGGASSYNEQFF.

The chain is built from TRBV5-8 and TRBJ2-1, with D perhaps matching TRBD1 (7 bases). Trimming took off 3 bases at V and 4 bases at J, with 14 bases between the two ends. This CDR3 has 15 amino acids. Germline V gene sequence: CDR1 SGHTS, CDR2 YDEGEE. In DNA, the CDR3 is TGTGCCAGCAGCTGGAGGGCAGGGGGGTACAATGAGCAGTTCTTC. Translation gives CASSWRAGGYNEQFF. The variable domain in full, with the rest retrieved from reference TRBV5-8 and TRBJ2-1, is EAGVTQSPTHLIKTRGQQATLRCSPISGHTSVYWYQQALGLGLQFLLWYDEGEERNRGNFPPRFSGRQFPNYSSELNVNALELEDSALYLCASSWRAGGYNEQFFGPGTRLTVL.

The chain employs TRBV6-1 and TRBJ2-5; TRBD2 matches at 10 bases. The V and J ends lost 1 base and 5 bases, in that order; junction bases with no gene match: 10. Germline-derived CDR1 and CDR2 are MNHNS and SASEGT. The CDR3 covers 17 residues. Here the CDR3 reads CASSEGFQRGGRETQYF. The CDR3 DNA follows: TGTGCCAGCAGTGAAGGGTTTCAGCGGGGGGGCCGGGAGACCCAGTACTTC.

This clone was counted between two and nine times. V is TRBV7-2 and J is TRBJ1-6; 7 positions match TRBD1. There are 15 residues in the CDR3. CDR1 is SGHTA and CDR2 is FQGNSA in the germline V gene. Losses at the gene ends were 5 bases for V and 9 bases for J; bases not matched to a gene: 10. The CDR3 is CASSPGGPILSPLHF. DNA of the CDR3: TGTGCCAGCAGCCCAGGGGGACCTATCCTTTCACCCCTCCACTTT.

This chain links TRBV9 with TRBJ2-1; 9 nucleotides agree with TRBD2. CDR1 and CDR2 from the germline V gene are SGDLS and YYNGEE. V was clipped by 4 bases and J by 8 bases; unmatched bases: 10. This CDR3 has 15 amino acids. The CDR3 bases are TGTGCCAGCAGCCCATTAGCGGGAGAGGGGCATGAGCAGTTCTTC. This sequence encodes CASSPLAGEGHEQFF.

This clone was detected only a few times. This chain joins TRBV19 and TRBJ1-4; 10 bases agree with TRBD1. The germline CDR1 and CDR2 sequences are LNHDA and SQIVND (reference sequence). V was pared by 7 bases and J by 8 bases, with 7 bases of the junction left unmatched. This CDR3 region has 14 residues. The CDR3 DNA follows: TGTGCCAGTATGGGACAGGGGTGGGAAGAAAAACTGTTTTTT. This sequence encodes CASMGQGWEEKLFF. Based on the CDR3 plus reference TRBV19 and TRBJ1-4, the full variable domain is DGGITQSPKYLFRKEGQNVTLSCEQNLNHDAMYWYRQDPGQGLRLIYYSQIVNDFQKGDIAEGYSVSREKKESFPLTVTSAQKNPTAFYLCASMGQGWEEKLFFGSGTQLSVL.

V usage is TRBV11-2 and J usage is TRBJ1-2; D is uncertain. The CDR3 is 14 residues long. Trimming stripped 0 bases from V and 6 bases from J, with 11 bases between. CDR1 and CDR2 from the germline V gene are SGHAT and FQNNGV. As DNA, the CDR3 is TGTGCCAGCAGCTTAGATGTCCAGGTTCATGGCTACACCTTC. Its protein is CASSLDVQVHGYTF.

The V gene is TRBV27, the J gene TRBJ1-6, with 10 bases identical to TRBD1. The junction had 4 bases not matched to a gene; V was cut back by 4 bases and J by 7 bases. Germline V gene sequence: CDR1 MNHEY, CDR2 SMNVEV (reference sequence). The CDR3 has 15 amino acids. The CDR3 sequence is CASSWDRGKNSPLHF. The DNA for the CDR3 is TGTGCCAGCAGTTGGGACAGGGGAAAGAATTCACCCCTCCACTTT.

The CDR3 reads CASSVGGTGGYEKLFF. CDR3 bases: TGTGCCAGCAGCGTAGGGGGGACTGGGGGTTATGAAAAACTGTTTTTT. The rearrangement links TRBV9 to TRBJ1-4; D might be TRBD1 (5 bases). The V and J ends lost 0 bases and 6 bases respectively, with 15 bases between them. The CDR3 consists of 16 residues. Germline V gene data show CDR1 as SGDLS and CDR2 as YYNGEE. Looking up the rest from reference TRBV9 and TRBJ1-4 gives the full variable domain: DSGVTQTPKHLITATGQRVTLRCSPRSGDLSVYWYQQSLDQGLQFLIQYYNGEERAKGNILERFSAQQFPDLHSELNLSSLELGDSALYFCASSVGGTGGYEKLFFGSGTQLSVL.

This clone came up a few times. J is TRBJ1-3 and V is TRBV6-5; the match to TRBD1 covers 7 bases. V gave up 7 bases and J gave up 3 bases; unmatched junction bases: 3. The CDR3 covers 13 residues. CDR1 MNHEY and CDR2 SVGAGI come from the germline V gene. The CDR3 coding sequence is TGTGCCAGCAAAGGGGGCGGTGGAAACACCATATATTTT. Residues: CASKGGGGNTIYF.

V is TRBV5-4 and J is TRBJ2-1; TRBD1 matches at 12 bases. Trimming at V came to 4 bases and at J to 8 bases, leaving 7 bases not matched to a gene. CDR1 and CDR2 (germline): SGHNT, YYREEE (reference sequence). The CDR3 covers 15 residues. The CDR3: CASSAGQGAWDEQFF. CDR3 coding DNA: TGTGCCAGCAGCGCGGGACAGGGGGCCTGGGATGAGCAGTTCTTC. Filled out from reference TRBV5-4 and TRBJ2-1, the complete variable domain reads ETGVTQSPTHLIKTRGQQVTLRCSSQSGHNTVSWYQQALGQGPQFIFQYYREEENGRGNFPPRFSGLQFPNYSSELNVNALELDDSALYLCASSAGQGAWDEQFFGPGTRLTVL.

The gene calls are TRBV5-1 and TRBJ2-7; 14 positions match TRBD2. V shed 4 bases and J 4 bases; nucleotides not matched to a gene: 10. Germline CDR1 and CDR2: SGHRS and YFSETQ. The CDR3 loop spans 17 amino acids. The CDR3 sequence is CASSATSGRAWVYEQYF. CDR3 sequence (DNA): TGCGCCAGCAGCGCGACTAGCGGGAGGGCCTGGGTTTACGAGCAGTACTTC.

This clone turned up a few times. The V call is TRBV19, the J call TRBJ2-2; a possible D gene is TRBD2 (6 bases). The V gene's germline CDR1 is LNHDA and CDR2 SQIVND (reference sequence). Trimming left V 1 base short and J 4 bases short, with 13 bases between. The CDR3 runs to 16 residues. The CDR3 sequence is CASSIVGGPGTGELFF. The CDR3 coding sequence is TGTGCCAGTAGTATAGTCGGGGGACCAGGCACCGGGGAGCTGTTTTTT.

This clone was detected only a few times. The chain joins TRBV7-6 to TRBJ1-3; D might be TRBD1 (6 bases). The CDR3 totals 16 residues. Germline CDR1 is SGHVS and CDR2 is FNYEAQ. The V and J ends lost 4 bases and 8 bases respectively, with 21 bases between them. CDR3 region: CASSSFPQGKGDTIYF. As DNA, the CDR3 is TGTGCCAGCAGCTCATTCCCCCAGGGTAAGGGGGACACCATATATTTT.

The chain uses TRBV4-2 and TRBJ2-5; 11 bases match TRBD2. The CDR3 totals 17 residues. Looked up from germline, CDR1 is LGHNA and CDR2 is YNFKEQ. J was trimmed by 6 bases and V by 1 base; bases with no gene match: 10. CDR3 nucleotide sequence: TGTGCCAGCAGCCAAGTCGAGGGACTAGCGGCGAAAAAGACCCAGTACTTC. Translated: CASSQVEGLAAKKTQYF.

The V call is TRBV21-1, the J call TRBJ1-6. TRBV21-1 is a pseudogene segment. The length of the CDR3 is 15 residues. The CDR3 sequence is CASSRSNPYNSPLHF. As DNA, the CDR3 is TGTGCCAGCAGCCGATCTAACCCATATAATTCACCCCTCCACTTT.

This chain joins TRBV9 and TRBJ1-6; D gene unclear. The germline V and J ends were trimmed by 2 bases and 7 bases, with 10 bases remaining between them. Germline V lookup: CDR1 SGDLS, CDR2 YYNGEE. This CDR3 is built from 14 residues. The CDR3 DNA follows: TGTGCCAGCAGCGTGAGGGTGAGCAATTCACCCCTCCACTTT. This encodes CASSVRVSNSPLHF.

The V call is TRBV5-6, the J call TRBJ2-5, with 9 positions matching TRBD1. The CDR3 runs to 15 residues. Germline CDR1 SGHDT, CDR2 YYEEEE. V was clipped by 4 bases and J by 6 bases; unmatched bases: 10. CDR3 sequence: CASSTSGQGSQTQYF. The CDR3, as DNA: TGTGCCAGCAGCACCTCGGGACAGGGTTCGCAGACCCAGTACTTC.

The chain joins TRBV2 to TRBJ2-5; weak D call: TRBD2 (6 bases). The length of the CDR3 is 13 residues. V was cut by 6 bases and J by 5 bases, with 13 bases left in between. The germline V gene encodes CDR1 SNHLY and CDR2 FYNNEI. The CDR3 region has the DNA TGTGCCAGCAGGAGAACCCTAGCGGAGACCCAGTACTTC. Translation: CASRRTLAETQYF. The full variable domain, completed using reference TRBV2 and TRBJ2-5, is EPEVTQTPSHQVTQMGQEVILRCVPISNHLYFYWYRQILGQKVEFLVSFYNNEISEKSEIFDDQFSVERPDGSNFTLKIRSTKLEDSAMYFCASRRTLAETQYFGPGTRLLVL.